The 32 T cell receptor beta chains below come from one sample, sequenced in a study of blood T cells in healthy people across ages. Then a second PCR, running about 6 to 11 cycles, was carried out with a sample-barcoded 5' primer and a J-beta primer mix. TCRdb ran MiXCR on the 5' RACE reads and lists one entry per CDR3 protein. In the table there are 1 million or so distinct CDR3 sequences, 45% of which are singletons. The specimen was blood. All receptors come from a woman in her sixties in good health.

J is TRBJ1-5 and V is TRBV12-3 or TRBV12-4, with D possibly matching TRBD1 (6 bases). CDR3 length equals 15 residues. V lost 6 bases and J 7 bases, leaving 19 bases between the germline ends. The CDR3 nucleotides are TGTGCCAGCAGCCTCCGACATACGAGGGGGCAGCCCCAGCATTTT. It codes for CASSLRHTRGQPQHF.

The rearrangement uses TRBV6-1 and TRBJ2-6, with 9 bases matching TRBD1. V shed 6 bases, J shed 0 bases, and the junction held 6 bases outside the gene matches. The CDR3 sequence is 17 residues long. Germline V gene sequence: CDR1 MNHNS, CDR2 SASEGT. In DNA form, the CDR3 reads TGTGCCAGCAGGTCCGGGACAGGGAGCTCTGGGGCCAACGTCCTGACTTTC. It encodes CASRSGTGSSGANVLTF.

The rearrangement joins TRBV20-1 to TRBJ2-3; 10 bases align to TRBD2. Germline CDR1 reads DFQATT; CDR2 reads SNEGSKA (reference sequence). The CDR3 covers 15 residues. With 0 bases clipped from V and 1 base from J, the junction kept 1 base outside the gene matches. The CDR3 DNA reads as TGCAGTGCTAGAGATCTAGCGGGGGGCACAGATACGCAGTATTTT. Translated, it gives CSARDLAGGTDTQYF.

The CDR3 spells CSAIDRVGNQPQHF. CDR3 nucleotide sequence: TGCAGTGCTATAGACAGGGTTGGCAATCAGCCCCAGCATTTT. J is TRBJ1-5 and V is TRBV20-1, with 7 bases identical to TRBD1. Germline V CDR1 and CDR2: DFQATT, SNEGSKA (reference sequence). The ends lost 4 bases at V and 2 bases at J; junction bases unmatched: 5. The CDR3 extends over 14 amino acids.

J is TRBJ1-2 and V is TRBV3-1; D uncertain. The CDR3 has 11 residues. V shed 2 bases and J shed 8 bases, with 6 bases lying between them. Germline V gene sequence: CDR1 LGHDT, CDR2 YNNKEL (reference sequence). The DNA for the CDR3 is TGTGCCAGCAGCCAATTCTTAGGCTACACCTTC. The encoded protein is CASSQFLGYTF.

The DNA for the CDR3 is TGTGCCAGTTGGGGGCTACCCCGCGGTGAGCAGTTCTTC. It yields the protein CASWGLPRGEQFF. The J gene is TRBJ2-1, the V gene TRBV28; possibly TRBD1 for D (6 bases). The V end lost 9 bases, the J end lost 9 bases, and 18 bases lay between the germline ends. CDR3 length equals 13 residues. The germline V gene has CDR1 MDHEN and CDR2 SYDVKM.

This clonotype was picked up many times. The rearrangement links TRBV10-3 to TRBJ2-1; TRBD2 matches at 8 bases. Looked up from germline, CDR1 is ENHRY and CDR2 is SYGVKD. The CDR3 consists of 15 residues. V lost 6 bases, J lost 5 bases, and 9 bases stayed unmatched. DNA of the CDR3: TGTGCCATCAGGGGACTAGAGGGGATTAACAATGAGCAGTTCTTC. Its translation: CAIRGLEGINNEQFF.

The J gene is TRBJ2-5, the V gene TRBV18, with 8 positions matching TRBD2. Trimming took 2 bases from V and 2 from J; bases not matched to a gene: 10. The CDR3 sequence is 17 residues long. Germline values: CDR1 KGHSH, CDR2 LQKENI. The CDR3 sequence: CASSPNLASGRQETQYF. CDR3 bases: TGTGCCAGCTCACCAAATCTGGCTAGCGGGCGTCAAGAGACCCAGTACTTC.

This chain joins TRBV15 and TRBJ1-2; D gene uncertain. CDR1 is LNHNV, CDR2 YYDKDF, per germline (reference sequence). The CDR3 length is 16 residues. V was pared by 0 bases and J by 0 bases, with 11 bases between. The DNA for the CDR3 is TGTGCCACCAGCAGAGAAACGCAGAGACCTAACTATGGCTACACCTTC. Its protein product is CATSRETQRPNYGYTF.

The gene calls are TRBV5-5 and TRBJ2-3, with a tentative D call TRBD1 (5 bases). V was pared by 2 bases and J by 3 bases, with 13 bases between. The CDR3 spans 15 residues. Germline V gene data show CDR1 as SGHKS and CDR2 as YYEKEE (reference sequence). The CDR3 DNA reads TGTGCCAGCAGCTTCCGGACACCCCAGACAGATACGCAGTATTTT. Amino acids: CASSFRTPQTDTQYF.

V gene TRBV20-1 combines with J gene TRBJ2-3; 7 bases are shared with TRBD2. Germline V gene lookup returns CDR1 DFQATT and CDR2 SNEGSKA (reference sequence). The CDR3 consists of 20 residues. J gave up 2 bases and V 5 bases, and 25 bases lay outside the gene matches. The CDR3 DNA follows: TGCAGTGCTGGCCCGGGGCCAGACAGTTTGGCGGGAGCCCTCACAGATACGCAGTATTTT. It specifies CSAGPGPDSLAGALTDTQYF.

V usage is TRBV10-3 and J usage is TRBJ2-1; the D gene is possibly TRBD2 (6 bases). CDR3 length: 12 amino acids. Trimming removed 6 bases at V and 15 bases at J, with 18 bases between. Germline V CDR1 and CDR2: ENHRY, SYGVKD. In nucleotides, the CDR3 is TGTGCCATCAGGTCCGGGAGCCAAATGGGGTTCTTC. Protein product: CAIRSGSQMGFF.

This clonotype was seen a few times. This sequence joins TRBV12-3 or TRBV12-4 and TRBJ2-1, with 10 positions matching TRBD2. V dropped 7 bases and J dropped 6; count of bases not matched to a gene: 9. This CDR3 has 15 amino acids. Written as DNA, the CDR3 is TGTGCCAGCACCGAAAGCGGGAGGGCGAGCAATGAGCAGTTCTTC. Its translation is CASTESGRASNEQFF.

This clonotype has just a few counts. The V and J genes are TRBV9 and TRBJ2-1; TRBD2 agrees at 10 bases. The V gene's germline CDR1 is SGDLS and CDR2 YYNGEE. CDR3 length: 15 amino acids. Trimming removed 0 bases from V and 8 bases from J; junction bases left unmatched: 5. The CDR3 DNA is TGTGCCAGCAGCGTAGGTCTAGCGGGAGATTATGAGCAGTTCTTC. Protein product: CASSVGLAGDYEQFF. Variable domain in full (rest from reference TRBV9 and TRBJ2-1): DSGVTQTPKHLITATGQRVTLRCSPRSGDLSVYWYQQSLDQGLQFLIQYYNGEERAKGNILERFSAQQFPDLHSELNLSSLELGDSALYFCASSVGLAGDYEQFFGPGTRLTVL.

This clonotype came up a few times. The chain recombines TRBV7-9 with TRBJ2-7; weak D call: TRBD1 (6 bases). This CDR3 contains 15 residues. Germline CDR1 reads SEHNR; CDR2 reads FQNEAQ (reference sequence). The V and J ends lost 1 base and 4 bases respectively, with 14 bases between them. CDR3 in amino acids: CASSLGAGAGYEQYF. CDR3 in DNA: TGTGCCAGCAGCTTAGGGGCAGGGGCCGGGTACGAGCAGTACTTC.

This chain links TRBV7-2 with TRBJ1-2; D perhaps matches TRBD1 (5 bases). The CDR3 has 14 amino acids. Per the germline V gene, CDR1 is SGHTA and CDR2 is FQGNSA. Trimming removed 0 bases from V and 8 bases from J, with 13 bases in between. DNA for the CDR3: TGTGCCAGCAGCTTAGCGGGGAGGGGAGACGGCTACACCTTC. This encodes CASSLAGRGDGYTF.

In the case of this clonotype: This clone may be a read error of a much larger clone one base away. V gene TRBV5-1 combines with J gene TRBJ2-1; 9 positions agree with TRBD2. The CDR3 loop spans 14 amino acids. The germline gives CDR1 SGHRS, CDR2 YFSETQ. V was pared by 2 bases and J by 5 bases, with 2 bases of the junction left unmatched. The CDR3 DNA reads TGCGCCAGCAGCTTTAGCGGGAGCGACAATGAGCAGTTCTTC. Translating gives CASSFSGSDNEQFF.

At least ten counts were recorded for this clonotype. The chain joins TRBV11-1 to TRBJ1-2; D unresolved. The CDR3 length is 12 residues. V was trimmed by 5 bases and J by 7 bases, leaving 11 bases between them. CDR1 SGHAT and CDR2 FQDESV come from the germline V gene (reference sequence). The CDR3 region has the DNA TGTGCCAGCAGCGTTGGCAGCTTTGGCTACACCTTC. It encodes CASSVGSFGYTF.

This clonotype was recorded once. Given a much more abundant clone one base away, this may be a read error. The chain links TRBV12-3 or TRBV12-4 to TRBJ2-7, with D uncertain. The CDR3 totals 13 residues. Deletions cut 5 bases from V and 4 bases from J, with 12 bases between. The chain's CDR3 is CASSVRAAYEQYF. The CDR3 nucleotides are TGTGCCAGCAGTGTTAGGGCGGCGTACGAGCAGTACTTC.

This clonotype was observed a few times. The chain employs TRBV24-1 and TRBJ2-5, with 7 bases that match TRBD1. The CDR3 extends over 16 amino acids. Germline V CDR1 and CDR2: KGHDR, SFDVKD. V dropped 4 bases and J dropped 3; count of bases not matched to a gene: 10. The CDR3 loop reads CATSDPTTDRKETQYF. The CDR3 DNA is TGTGCCACCAGTGACCCTACAACGGACAGGAAAGAGACCCAGTACTTC.

There are a few counts of this clonotype. The chain carries TRBV20-1 and TRBJ2-1; D may be TRBD1 or TRBD2 (6 bases each). This CDR3 region has 14 residues. CDR1 and CDR2 (germline): DFQATT, SNEGSKA (reference sequence). Trimming removed 1 base at V and 6 bases at J, with 13 bases between. CDR3 in amino acids: CSARGIGGSNEQFF. CDR3 DNA: TGCAGTGCTAGAGGTATAGGGGGGAGCAATGAGCAGTTCTTC.

This clonotype was counted once. This chain joins TRBV27 and TRBJ2-2; 8 bases map to TRBD2. V shed 6 bases, J shed 4 bases, and the junction held 10 bases outside the gene matches. There are 16 residues in the CDR3. CDR1 is MNHEY, CDR2 SMNVEV, per germline (reference sequence). The CDR3 DNA reads TGTGCCAGCAGCCAAGAGAGCGGGAGAATCACCGGGGAGCTGTTTTTT. Residues: CASSQESGRITGELFF.

J is TRBJ2-2 and V is TRBV7-9, with 8 bases that match TRBD2. Germline CDR1 is SEHNR and CDR2 is FQNEAQ (reference sequence). The CDR3 is 15 residues long. Losses at the gene ends were 5 bases for V and 4 bases for J; bases not matched to a gene: 6. CDR3 protein: CASSEAGVGTGELFF. Written as DNA, the CDR3 is TGTGCCAGCAGCGAAGCGGGAGTAGGCACCGGGGAGCTGTTTTTT.

The rearrangement uses TRBV18 and TRBJ2-7, with 8 nucleotides matching TRBD2. CDR1 KGHSH and CDR2 LQKENI come from the germline V gene. V lost 0 bases, J lost 2 bases, and 3 bases stayed unmatched. The CDR3 has 15 residues. The CDR3 spells CASSPPSGGPYEQYF. CDR3 bases: TGTGCCAGCTCACCACCGTCGGGAGGGCCCTACGAGCAGTACTTC.

The rearrangement uses TRBV7-9 and TRBJ2-3; maybe TRBD1 (5 bases). Trimming cost V 1 base and J 2 bases, with 13 bases left between them. This CDR3 region has 16 residues. Germline CDR1 and CDR2: SEHNR and FQNEAQ (reference sequence). The CDR3 protein is CASSLGQGILTDTQYF. DNA for the CDR3: TGTGCCAGCAGCTTAGGCCAGGGAATCCTCACAGATACGCAGTATTTT.

This clonotype came up a few times. This chain uses TRBV29-1 with TRBJ2-1; D may be TRBD2 (5 bases). In germline, CDR1 is SQVTM, CDR2 ANQGSEA. This CDR3 contains 14 residues. The germline V and J ends were trimmed by 4 bases and 2 bases, with 12 bases remaining between them. CDR3 in amino acids: CSVGGRVTYNEQFF. Written as DNA, the CDR3 is TGCAGCGTTGGTGGGCGGGTCACCTACAATGAGCAGTTCTTC.

The genes are TRBV7-9 and TRBJ2-7, with D possibly being TRBD1 (6 bases). The CDR3 extends over 14 amino acids. V was trimmed by 1 base and J by 3 bases, leaving 10 bases between them. Germline CDR1 reads SEHNR; CDR2 reads FQNEAQ (reference sequence). CDR3 DNA sequence: TGTGCCAGCAGCTTAGAGGGCAGGGGCTACGAGCAGTACTTC. This translates into CASSLEGRGYEQYF.

V usage is TRBV4-2 and J usage is TRBJ2-1; D unresolved. V lost 0 bases, J lost 8 bases, and 5 bases lay in between. Germline-derived CDR1 and CDR2 are LGHNA and YNFKEQ. The CDR3 extends over 12 amino acids. The CDR3 loop reads CASSQELDEQFF. CDR3 DNA: TGTGCCAGCAGCCAAGAACTCGATGAGCAGTTCTTC.

The chain combines TRBV9 with TRBJ2-1; 11 positions match TRBD2. The DNA end is a closer match to TRBJ2-7, so the J assignment may be wrong. The CDR3 loop spans 17 amino acids. Per germline, CDR1 SGDLS and CDR2 YYNGEE. CDR3 in DNA: TGTGCCAGCAGCGTAGATCCGACTAGCGGGATTTACAATGAGCAGTACTTC. This translates into CASSVDPTSGIYNEQYF.

Here the CDR3 reads CASSDRGPIYEQYF. CDR3 nucleotides: TGTGCCAGCAGCGACAGGGGGCCCATCTACGAGCAGTACTTC. This chain connects TRBV7-9 to TRBJ2-7; 10 bases are shared with TRBD1. Germline trimming cut 5 bases from V and 3 bases from J; bases unmatched to any gene: 4. The CDR3 contains 14 residues. The germline V gene encodes CDR1 SEHNR and CDR2 FQNEAQ (reference sequence). Based on the CDR3 plus reference TRBV7-9 and TRBJ2-7, the full variable domain is DTGVSQNPRHKITKRGQNVTFRCDPISEHNRLYWYRQTLGQGPEFLTYFQNEAQLEKSRLLSDRFSAERPKGSFSTLEIQRTEQGDSAMYLCASSDRGPIYEQYFGPGTRLTVT.

This chain uses TRBV20-1 with TRBJ2-1, with D perhaps matching TRBD1 or TRBD2 (5 bases each). V was cut by 4 bases and J by 7 bases, with 14 bases left in between. From germline, CDR1 is DFQATT and CDR2 SNEGSKA (reference sequence). The CDR3 extends over 13 amino acids. This CDR3 reads CSAIRDGRNEQFF. For the CDR3, the DNA is TGCAGTGCTATCCGGGACGGAAGAAATGAGCAGTTCTTC.

The J gene is TRBJ2-1, the V gene TRBV12-3 or TRBV12-4; tentatively, D is TRBD2 (6 bases). Trimming left V 1 base short and J 4 bases short, with 17 bases between. CDR3 length equals 17 residues. The CDR3: CASSLGPDKGGYNEQFF. CDR3 DNA sequence: TGTGCCAGCAGTTTAGGACCTGACAAGGGAGGATACAATGAGCAGTTCTTC.